This entry lists 29 T cell receptor beta chains sequenced from one sample in a study of CD8 T cells in ankylosing spondylitis. TCRdb ran MiXCR on the 5' RACE reads and lists one entry per CDR3 protein. The sample has about 190,000 distinct CDR3 sequences, 10% to 15% seen once; the top ten hold roughly 11%. Sequenced sample: blood, either unsorted or a sorted T cell fraction (not recorded which). All receptors come from a female donor with ankylosing spondylitis or in good health (not recorded which).

On this clonotype itself: A clone one base away is much larger, so this may be a read error. This rearrangement joins TRBV29-1 to TRBJ1-2; D possibly corresponds to TRBD1 (6 bases). Germline CDR1 SQVTM, CDR2 ANQGSEA. This CDR3 region has 12 residues. The CDR3 bases are TGCAGCGGCGCCCTCAGGGGCTATGGCTACGCCTTC. Protein sequence: CSGALRGYGYAF. Based on the CDR3 plus reference TRBV29-1 and TRBJ1-2, the full variable domain is SAVISQKPSRDICQRGTSLTIQCQVDSQVTMMFWYRQQPGQSLTLIATANQGSEATYESGFVIDKFPISRPNLTFSTLTVSNMSPEDSSIYLCSGALRGYGYAFGSGTRLTVV.

This clonotype showed up just a few times. The chain is built from TRBV27 and TRBJ2-5; tentative D call: TRBD1 (5 bases). The V gene's germline CDR1 is MNHEY and CDR2 SMNVEV (reference sequence). V lost 7 bases, J lost 7 bases, and 22 bases lay in between. The CDR3 totals 15 residues. In DNA form, the CDR3 reads TGTGCCAGCAAAATGCTAGTCGGTCAGGGTGGGACCCAGTACTTC. Its protein is CASKMLVGQGGTQYF.

This clonotype was counted ten times or more. The rearrangement uses TRBV12-3 or TRBV12-4 and TRBJ1-1; TRBD1 is a possible D gene (6 bases). V was pared by 3 bases and J by 2 bases, with 10 bases between. The CDR3 covers 14 residues. CDR3 protein: CASSFRDTNTEAFF. The DNA for the CDR3 is TGTGCCAGCAGTTTCCGGGACACAAACACTGAAGCTTTCTTT.

This clonotype has a count of ten or more. The rearrangement joins TRBV5-1 to TRBJ2-3, with TRBD2 matching over 10 bases. This CDR3 comprises 14 residues. Germline values: CDR1 SGHRS, CDR2 YFSETQ. Trimming at V came to 2 bases and at J to 3 bases, leaving 0 bases not matched to a gene. The CDR3 DNA follows: TGCGCCAGCAGCTTTAGCGGGAGGACAGATACGCAGTATTTT. The encoded protein is CASSFSGRTDTQYF.

This clonotype showed up many times. The V call is TRBV20-1, the J call TRBJ2-7; 13 bases are a match to TRBD2. V gave up 6 bases and J gave up 2 bases; unmatched junction bases: 4. The CDR3 has 14 amino acids. The germline CDR1 and CDR2 sequences are DFQATT and SNEGSKA (reference sequence). The CDR3 reads CSAGGTSGTYEQYF. CDR3 sequence (DNA): TGCAGTGCGGGAGGGACTAGCGGGACCTACGAGCAGTACTTC.

This clonotype was found a few times. V is TRBV9 and J is TRBJ2-1; D gene unclear. The V and J ends lost 1 base and 7 bases respectively, with 12 bases between them. Looked up from germline, CDR1 is SGDLS and CDR2 is YYNGEE. This CDR3 contains 14 residues. DNA of the CDR3: TGTGCCAGCAGCGTAACCCCCTCGAGGAATGAGCAGTTCTTC. Protein sequence: CASSVTPSRNEQFF.

The chain employs TRBV7-6 and TRBJ1-1, with a possible D match to TRBD1 (5 bases). The CDR3 is made up of 17 amino acids. Between the trimmed V and J ends, which lost 2 bases and 1 base, there was a span of 17 bases. The germline gives CDR1 SGHVS, CDR2 FNYEAQ. The CDR3 DNA is TGTGCCAGCAGCTTATTAGTACTAGGGACCCAGAACACTGAAGCTTTCTTT. Encoded protein: CASSLLVLGTQNTEAFF.

There are many counts of this clonotype. The chain carries TRBV10-3 and TRBJ2-7; D tentatively fits TRBD1 or TRBD2 (8 bases each). The CDR3 spans 15 residues. Germline loops: CDR1 ENHRY, CDR2 SYGVKD. V was cut by 10 bases and J by 3 bases, with 22 bases left in between. The CDR3 loop reads CASQTGVAGNYEQYF. CDR3 in DNA: TGTGCCAGCCAGACAGGGGTAGCGGGAAACTACGAGCAGTACTTC.

The rearrangement uses TRBV7-8 and TRBJ2-3; perhaps TRBD2 as D (6 bases). Germline CDR1 reads SGHVS; CDR2 reads FQNEAQ. V was trimmed by 6 bases and J by 0 bases, leaving 16 bases between them. This CDR3 is 16 amino acids long. The CDR3 DNA reads TGTGCCAGCAGACCCCGGAGGGGTGGGAGCACAGATACGCAGTATTTT. Translated: CASRPRRGGSTDTQYF.

This clonotype appeared many times. This chain uses TRBV28 with TRBJ2-7, with TRBD1 identical over 7 bases. The CDR3 extends over 14 amino acids. The V gene's germline CDR1 is MDHEN and CDR2 SYDVKM. V lost 7 bases and J lost 9; bases outside the gene matches: 15. This CDR3 reads CASTSAGRGMGQYF. The CDR3 DNA is TGTGCCAGCACTTCGGCTGGCAGGGGGATGGGGCAGTACTTC.

This clonotype appeared many times. V is TRBV20-1 and J is TRBJ2-3; D may be TRBD2 (5 bases). The CDR3 covers 13 residues. Germline-derived CDR1 and CDR2 are DFQATT and SNEGSKA (reference sequence). Between the trimmed V and J ends, which lost 4 bases and 3 bases, there was a span of 11 bases. Written as DNA, the CDR3 is TGCAGTGCTACTCTAGCAGTAACAGATACGCAGTATTTT. Translated, it gives CSATLAVTDTQYF.

V usage is TRBV5-1 and J usage is TRBJ2-5; D gene unclear. Trimming left V 4 bases short and J 5 bases short, with 15 bases between. Germline loops: CDR1 SGHRS, CDR2 YFSETQ. The CDR3 totals 14 residues. Written as DNA, the CDR3 is TGCGCCAGCAGCATGAGGTCCTTGGGGGAGACCCAGTACTTC. Amino acid sequence: CASSMRSLGETQYF.

This clonotype was detected ten times or more. CDR3 sequence (DNA): TGTGCCAGCAGTCCGGACAGAAACTATGGCTACACCTTC. Translation gives CASSPDRNYGYTF. V and J are TRBV27 and TRBJ1-2; a possible D gene is TRBD1 (6 bases). This CDR3 has 13 residues. Germline loops: CDR1 MNHEY, CDR2 SMNVEV (reference sequence). V was clipped by 5 bases and J by 2 bases, with 9 bases between them.

The chain combines TRBV7-9 with TRBJ1-1; D not certain. Germline V gives CDR1 SEHNR, CDR2 FQNEAQ (reference sequence). The CDR3 length is 13 residues. Trimming cost V 8 bases and J 4 bases, with 14 bases left between them. CDR3 bases: TGTGCCAGCGCATTGACGTGGGGCACTGAAGCTTTCTTT. This translates into CASALTWGTEAFF. The variable domain in full, completed from reference TRBV7-9 and TRBJ1-1, reads DTGVSQNPRHKITKRGQNVTFRCDPISEHNRLYWYRQTLGQGPEFLTYFQNEAQLEKSRLLSDRFSAERPKGSFSTLEIQRTEQGDSAMYLCASALTWGTEAFFGQGTRLTVV.

This clonotype occurred many times. This chain uses TRBV7-2 with TRBJ2-1; no definite D call. Between the trimmed V and J ends, which lost 4 bases and 7 bases, there was a span of 11 bases. Germline V lookup: CDR1 SGHTA, CDR2 FQGNSA. The CDR3 spans 13 residues. CDR3 nucleotide sequence: TGTGCCAGCAGCTCCATGAACCGAAATGAGCAGTTCTTC. It yields the protein CASSSMNRNEQFF.

This clonotype was seen many times. The chain couples TRBV5-1 to TRBJ2-1; the match to TRBD2 covers 10 bases. This CDR3 region has 18 residues. V lost 4 bases to trimming and J lost 8 bases; unmatched junction nucleotides: 18. Germline CDR1 reads SGHRS; CDR2 reads YFSETQ. The CDR3 sequence is CASSPIVGSGRAPDEQFF. The CDR3 bases are TGCGCCAGCAGCCCGATCGTTGGGAGCGGGAGGGCCCCCGATGAGCAGTTCTTC.

This clonotype was counted ten times or more. J is TRBJ2-2 and V is TRBV29-1, with a possible D match to TRBD2 (6 bases). Germline lookup yields CDR1 SQVTM and CDR2 ANQGSEA. This CDR3 is built from 15 residues. Trimming left V 4 bases short and J 0 bases short, with 12 bases between. The CDR3 sequence is CSVVVAEPNTGELFF. CDR3 DNA: TGCAGCGTTGTGGTAGCGGAGCCGAACACCGGGGAGCTGTTTTTT.

In its sample, this clonotype was seen a few times. The J gene is TRBJ2-3, the V gene TRBV20-1; 16 nucleotides align to TRBD2. V lost 3 bases, J lost 8 bases, and 2 bases stayed unmatched. The CDR3 has 14 amino acids. Germline V lookup: CDR1 DFQATT, CDR2 SNEGSKA (reference sequence). The CDR3 sequence is CSARGLAGGITQYF. The CDR3 DNA is TGCAGTGCTAGGGGACTAGCGGGAGGGATTACGCAGTATTTT.

As to this clonotype: A much larger clone lies one base from this, so it may be a read error. V and J are TRBV20-1 and TRBJ1-5, with 7 positions matching TRBD1. The DNA end lines up better with TRBJ2-3; the J call may be wrong. The CDR3 spans 13 residues. Per the germline V gene, CDR1 is DFQATT and CDR2 is SNEGSKA (reference sequence). The CDR3 loop is CSARVQGDQPQYF. CDR3 DNA: TGCAGTGCTAGGGTCCAGGGGGATCAGCCCCAGTATTTT.

This clonotype has only a few counts. This chain connects TRBV19 to TRBJ2-1; D is ambiguous. This CDR3 has 15 amino acids. Germline lookup yields CDR1 LNHDA and CDR2 SQIVND (reference sequence). The V end was cut by 6 bases, the J end by 0 bases, with 12 bases between. The CDR3, as DNA: TGTGCCAGTAGCAACTCCCTGAGCTCCTACAATGAGCAGTTCTTC. It encodes CASSNSLSSYNEQFF.

This clonotype was detected many times. The J gene is TRBJ1-6, the V gene TRBV7-9, with TRBD1 identical over 9 bases. Germline values: CDR1 SEHNR, CDR2 FQNEAQ (reference sequence). This CDR3 is 14 amino acids long. V was clipped by 4 bases and J by 10 bases; unmatched bases: 5. The CDR3 DNA follows: TGTGCCAGCAGCTCAGGACAGGGGTGGTCACCCCTCCACTTT. Amino acid sequence: CASSSGQGWSPLHF.

The J gene is TRBJ2-2, the V gene TRBV5-1; 8 bases fit TRBD1. The CDR3 extends over 14 amino acids. V lost 4 bases and J lost 4; bases outside the gene matches: 3. CDR1 is SGHRS, CDR2 YFSETQ, per germline. In DNA, the CDR3 is TGCGCCAGCAGCGGACAGGGTGGCACCGGGGAGCTGTTTTTT. Amino acids: CASSGQGGTGELFF. Variable domain in full (rest from reference TRBV5-1 and TRBJ2-2): KAGVTQTPRYLIKTRGQQVTLSCSPISGHRSVSWYQQTPGQGLQFLFEYFSETQRNKGNFPGRFSGRQFSNSRSEMNVSTLELGDSALYLCASSGQGGTGELFFGEGSRLTVL.

This clonotype was detected only a few times. The CDR3 coding sequence is TGTGCCAGTAGTATCCGACAGGGGGCAGAAAACGGCTACACCTTC. It yields the protein CASSIRQGAENGYTF. The chain recombines TRBV19 with TRBJ1-2; 10 positions match TRBD1. Losses at the gene ends were 3 bases for V and 8 bases for J; bases not matched to a gene: 9. The CDR3 is 15 residues long. Germline V lookup: CDR1 LNHDA, CDR2 SQIVND (reference sequence).

This clonotype was seen only a few times. The chain is built from TRBV5-5 and TRBJ2-2; D unclear. The V and J ends lost 0 bases and 0 bases respectively, with 12 bases between them. The CDR3 has 17 amino acids. CDR1 SGHKS and CDR2 YYEKEE come from the germline V gene (reference sequence). CDR3 DNA sequence: TGTGCCAGCAGCTTGGCCGACGGATTCGCGAACACCGGGGAGCTGTTTTTT. Its protein product is CASSLADGFANTGELFF.

Comment on this clonotype: One base away lies a much larger clone, so this may be a sequencing read error. The rearrangement joins TRBV11-2 to TRBJ2-2, with D uncertain. This CDR3 is 15 amino acids long. V gave up 7 bases and J gave up 1 base, with 13 bases separating them. CDR1 and CDR2 from the germline V gene are SGHAT and FQNNGV. CDR3 sequence reads: CASKQEAGNTGELFF. CDR3 nucleotides: TGTGCCAGCAAACAAGAGGCAGGGAACACCGGGGAGCTGTTTTTT.

Details on this clonotype: A much larger clone is a single base away; this may be a read error. V is TRBV29-1 and J is TRBJ2-7; D call uncertain. Per the germline V gene, CDR1 is SQVTM and CDR2 is ANQGSEA. The length of the CDR3 is 13 residues. V lost 3 bases and J 4 bases, leaving 13 bases between the germline ends. CDR3 DNA sequence: TGCAGCGTTGATTTCAGCTTTCTATACGAGCAGTACTTC. This translates into CSVDFSFLYEQYF.

In its sample, this clonotype was seen many times. The V gene is TRBV14, the J gene TRBJ2-2, with TRBD2 identical over 8 bases. J gave up 4 bases and V 8 bases, and 6 bases lay outside the gene matches. The CDR3 spans 14 residues. CDR1 is SGHDN and CDR2 is FVKESK in the germline V gene. CDR3 DNA sequence: TGTGCCAGCCAGAGCGGGAGTTTCACCGGGGAGCTGTTTTTT. It encodes CASQSGSFTGELFF.

This clonotype was picked up many times. This chain uses TRBV12-3 or TRBV12-4 with TRBJ1-2; D is undetermined. The CDR3 is 14 amino acids. The V gene lost 2 bases and the J gene lost 8 bases, with 15 bases spanning the gap. The CDR3 reads CASSLFGGPQGYTF. The CDR3 region has the DNA TGTGCCAGCAGTTTATTCGGCGGCCCTCAAGGCTACACCTTC.

This rearrangement joins TRBV14 to TRBJ1-2; no reliable D call. Germline assignment: CDR1 SGHDN and CDR2 FVKESK. V shed 6 bases and J shed 0 bases, with 20 bases lying between them. CDR3 length: 17 residues. In DNA, the CDR3 is TGTGCCAGCAGACTTGTTGAACGTGATATAGCTAACTATGGCTACACCTTC. It translates to CASRLVERDIANYGYTF.